This T cell receptor (beta chain) appears in the sequencing data of a study of cytotoxic CD8 clonotypes in ibrutinib-treated CLL. Whole-study findings and limits: Clonality at baseline surpassed age-matched healthy donors and tracked circulating CD8+ T-cell counts.

In the case of this clone: Its antigen is unknown.

Deletions cut 0 bases from V and 7 bases from J, with 18 bases between. The CDR3 is 16 amino acids. The germline gives CDR1 WSHSY, CDR2 SAAADI. The table came from immunoSEQ multiplex PCR; TCRdb's copy has only in-frame clones and leaves some out. The data contain 250,000 to 350,000 clones, approximately 79% of them singletons. The rearrangement links TRBV10-2 to TRBJ1-1, with a possible D match to TRBD1 (6 bases). The TCR was taken from a human donor with chronic lymphocytic leukemia. The sequenced sample was PBMCs, obtained at disease progression, from a patient treated with ibrutinib. As DNA, the CDR3 is TGCGCCAGCAGTGAGTCGTTTGGGGGCGAAGGAAGTGAAGCTTTCTTT. Its translation is CASSESFGGEGSEAFF.